A single sample is the source of the 24 T cell receptor beta chains below, sequenced in a study of blood T cell repertoires in COVID-19. This table comes from immunoSEQ multiplex PCR, and its TCRdb copy is limited to in-frame clones, with some not included. The sample holds approximately 400,000 clones; 87% are singletons and the top ten take 1.3%. The sample taken for sequencing was PBMCs or T cells enriched from blood (not recorded which). The source of these receptors is a man aged 25-45 years who had recovered from COVID-19.

V gene TRBV4-1 combines with J gene TRBJ1-5, with D uncertain. CDR1 MGHRA and CDR2 YSYEKL come from the germline V gene. There are 14 residues in the CDR3. Between the trimmed V and J ends, which lost 4 bases and 6 bases, there was a span of 13 bases. The CDR3 sequence is CASSRGPLGQPQHF. The DNA of the CDR3 is TGCGCCAGCAGCCGTGGGCCCCTGGGTCAGCCCCAGCATTTT.

CDR3 protein: CASSPGDTTNEKLFF. The CDR3 DNA reads as TGTGCCAGCAGCCCAGGGGATACAACTAATGAAAAACTGTTTTTT. The rearrangement joins TRBV11-2 to TRBJ1-4; D perhaps matches TRBD1 (6 bases). Per the germline V gene, CDR1 is SGHAT and CDR2 is FQNNGV. V lost 5 bases to trimming and J lost 0 bases, with 10 bases between them. There are 15 residues in the CDR3.

This clone was observed a single time. The rearrangement uses TRBV5-1 and TRBJ1-4; unclear D gene. The germline V gene has CDR1 SGHRS and CDR2 YFSETQ. The CDR3 consists of 14 residues. V was clipped by 7 bases and J by 7 bases, with 17 bases between them. DNA of the CDR3: TGCGCCAGCGCAGTCGGGGAGGGAACTGAAAAACTGTTTTTT. Translated, it gives CASAVGEGTEKLFF.

The chain has TRBV10-3 and TRBJ1-1; no reliable D call. The CDR3 is 15 residues long. CDR1 is ENHRY, CDR2 SYGVKD, per germline. V gave up 5 bases and J gave up 4 bases, with 17 bases separating them. The CDR3 spells CAISQRSEAVTEAFF. The CDR3 coding sequence is TGTGCCATCAGTCAAAGATCCGAGGCGGTCACTGAAGCTTTCTTT.

This clone has only one observation. The rearrangement joins TRBV5-1 to TRBJ1-3, with D possibly TRBD1 on 5 matching bases. Germline V gene sequence: CDR1 SGHRS, CDR2 YFSETQ. V gave up 1 base and J gave up 0 bases, with 8 bases separating them. The CDR3 extends over 15 amino acids. CDR3 amino acids: CASSLTGSSGNTIYF. In DNA, the CDR3 is TGCGCCAGCAGCTTGACAGGTTCCTCTGGAAACACCATATATTTT.

The chain employs TRBV5-1 and TRBJ1-6; D remains ambiguous. The CDR3 has 16 residues. With 1 base removed from V and 9 bases from J, the gap between germline ends came to 17 bases. Germline V gene sequence: CDR1 SGHRS, CDR2 YFSETQ. CDR3: CASSLSTASGISPLHF. Written as DNA, the CDR3 is TGCGCCAGCAGCTTGTCCACCGCTAGCGGGATTTCACCCCTCCACTTT.

The V call is TRBV6-2 or TRBV6-3, the J call TRBJ2-7, with D uncertain. Trimming cost V 2 bases and J 2 bases, with 13 bases left between them. The CDR3 spans 15 residues. The germline gives CDR1 MNHEY, CDR2 SVGEGT. The CDR3 sequence is CASSYRGKTPYEQYF. The CDR3 coding sequence is TGTGCCAGCAGTTACCGAGGCAAAACCCCCTACGAGCAGTACTTC.

The V gene is TRBV7-9, the J gene TRBJ1-6; the D gene is possibly TRBD1 (6 bases). The CDR3 is 13 amino acids. V shed 4 bases and J shed 10 bases, with 11 bases lying between them. Germline loops: CDR1 SEHNR, CDR2 FQNEAQ (reference sequence). Written as DNA, the CDR3 is TGTGCCAGCAGCTCGGACAGCCGCTCACCCCTCCACTTT. Encoded protein: CASSSDSRSPLHF.

The count of this clone is one. The chain joins TRBV5-4 to TRBJ2-3; D call uncertain. Trimming removed 0 bases at V and 7 bases at J, with 9 bases between. CDR1 is SGHNT, CDR2 YYREEE, per germline (reference sequence). CDR3 length equals 13 residues. The CDR3 loop reads CASSLAMENTQYF. The CDR3 DNA follows: TGTGCCAGCAGCTTGGCGATGGAGAATACGCAGTATTTT.

The CDR3 is CASSLMDRGTDTQYF. CDR3 nucleotide sequence: TGTGCCAGCAGCTTGATGGACAGGGGCACAGATACGCAGTATTTT. The chain carries TRBV5-4 and TRBJ2-3, with 8 bases aligning to TRBD1. CDR1 is SGHNT, CDR2 YYREEE, per germline (reference sequence). The CDR3 has 15 amino acids. The V segment lost 1 base and the J segment 1 base; nucleotides outside the gene matches: 2.

There are a few counts of this clone. The chain links TRBV5-1 to TRBJ1-1; TRBD1 might be the D (6 bases). V dropped 4 bases and J dropped 5 bases, with 15 bases sitting between them. CDR3 length equals 14 residues. Per the germline V gene, CDR1 is SGHRS and CDR2 is YFSETQ. The CDR3 loop reads CASSPTGGRTEAFF. The CDR3 nucleotides read TGCGCCAGCAGCCCTACGGGGGGGCGGACTGAAGCTTTCTTT.

The J gene is TRBJ2-3, the V gene TRBV7-7, with a tentative D call TRBD1 (6 bases). The germline V gene encodes CDR1 SSHAT and CDR2 FNYEAQ (reference sequence). This CDR3 region has 16 residues. V shed 3 bases and J shed 3 bases, with 16 bases lying between them. CDR3 bases: TGTGCCAGCAGCTTGGGGGCTGGAGGAGTTACAGATACGCAGTATTTT. It is translated as CASSLGAGGVTDTQYF.

V usage is TRBV19 and J usage is TRBJ2-3; D uncertain. Germline V gives CDR1 LNHDA, CDR2 SQIVND (reference sequence). The CDR3 contains 13 residues. Trimming left V 3 bases short and J 2 bases short, with 6 bases between. The CDR3 sequence is CASSMRPTDTQYF. The CDR3 bases are TGTGCCAGTAGTATGCGGCCCACAGATACGCAGTATTTT.

This chain links TRBV6-1 with TRBJ1-4, with TRBD1 matching over 7 bases. CDR3 length equals 14 residues. V gave up 1 base and J gave up 7 bases; unmatched junction bases: 3. Germline V gene data show CDR1 as MNHNS and CDR2 as SASEGT. This CDR3 is CASSEGTGVEKLFF. DNA for the CDR3: TGTGCCAGCAGTGAAGGGACAGGTGTTGAAAAACTGTTTTTT.

The V and J genes are TRBV7-2 and TRBJ1-1; perhaps TRBD1 as D (5 bases). This CDR3 region has 13 residues. Germline assignment: CDR1 SGHTA and CDR2 FQGNSA. With 4 bases removed from V and 5 bases from J, the gap between germline ends came to 11 bases. This chain's CDR3 is CASSSETVTEAFF. The CDR3 DNA reads TGTGCCAGCAGCTCAGAGACAGTAACTGAAGCTTTCTTT.

This chain links TRBV5-1 with TRBJ2-3; the match to TRBD2 covers 9 bases. The trim removed 4 bases at V and 6 bases at J, leaving 9 bases unmatched. Per the germline V gene, CDR1 is SGHRS and CDR2 is YFSETQ. CDR3 length: 15 residues. This CDR3 is CASSGASGVGDTQYF. As DNA, the CDR3 is TGCGCCAGCAGCGGGGCTAGCGGGGTTGGGGATACGCAGTATTTT.

The V and J genes are TRBV7-8 and TRBJ2-1, with D hard to call. CDR1 is SGHVS, CDR2 FQNEAQ, per germline. The CDR3 loop spans 16 amino acids. V lost 0 bases and J 6 bases, leaving 15 bases between the germline ends. CDR3 DNA: TGTGCCAGCAGCTTAGCGGGCCCAACTCGCAGCAATGAGCAGTTCTTC. This sequence encodes CASSLAGPTRSNEQFF.

The V gene is TRBV5-6, the J gene TRBJ1-1, with D uncertain. Trimming pared 2 bases from V and 0 bases from J, leaving 8 bases between. Germline V CDR1 and CDR2: SGHDT, YYEEEE. CDR3 length equals 14 residues. This CDR3 reads CASSFASMNTEAFF. Here the CDR3 DNA reads TGTGCCAGCAGCTTCGCTAGCATGAACACTGAAGCTTTCTTT.

This clone was recorded a few times. The CDR3 DNA sequence: TGCGCCAGCAGGGAGCGCACAGATACGCAGTATTTT. Translated: CASRERTDTQYF. The rearrangement joins TRBV5-1 to TRBJ2-3; D gene ambiguous. This CDR3 comprises 12 residues. CDR1 SGHRS and CDR2 YFSETQ come from the germline V gene. V lost 5 bases to trimming and J lost 1 base, with 5 bases between them. Based on the CDR3 plus reference TRBV5-1 and TRBJ2-3, the full variable domain is KAGVTQTPRYLIKTRGQQVTLSCSPISGHRSVSWYQQTPGQGLQFLFEYFSETQRNKGNFPGRFSGRQFSNSRSEMNVSTLELGDSALYLCASRERTDTQYFGPGTRLTVL.

V is TRBV5-1 and J is TRBJ2-1, with 8 nucleotides matching TRBD2. Per germline, CDR1 SGHRS and CDR2 YFSETQ. The V and J ends lost 0 bases and 6 bases, in that order; junction bases with no gene match: 8. There are 16 residues in the CDR3. In DNA form, the CDR3 reads TGCGCCAGCAGCTTGGAGTTTAGCGGGGTAGGCAATGAGCAGTTCTTC. Translation gives CASSLEFSGVGNEQFF.

The CDR3 bases are TGTGCCAGCAACACAGGGAGGGCCGGGGAGCTGTTTTTT. It translates to CASNTGRAGELFF. The J gene is TRBJ2-2, the V gene TRBV7-9; a possible D gene is TRBD2 (7 bases). The germline V and J ends were trimmed by 7 bases and 6 bases, with 12 bases remaining between them. This CDR3 contains 13 residues. The germline CDR1 and CDR2 sequences are SEHNR and FQNEAQ (reference sequence).

This clone was detected only a few times. V and J are TRBV3-1 (or the pseudogene TRBV3-2) and TRBJ1-1; D is undetermined. Germline V gene sequence: CDR1 LGHDT, CDR2 YNNKEL (reference sequence). Trimming shortened V by 0 bases and J by 8 bases, and 10 bases separated the two germline ends. CDR3 length: 13 residues. The CDR3 DNA reads as TGTGCCAGCAGCCAAGAAACTGCCGGGGAAGCTTTCTTT. It codes for CASSQETAGEAFF.

The chain uses TRBV7-2 and TRBJ1-5; D gene ambiguous. CDR1 is SGHTA and CDR2 is FQGNSA in the germline V gene. This CDR3 spans 13 amino acids. Trimming removed 5 bases at V and 7 bases at J, with 12 bases between. The chain's CDR3 is CASSPRRGQPQHF. The CDR3 nucleotides are TGTGCCAGCAGCCCCCGCAGAGGCCAGCCCCAGCATTTT.

The chain uses TRBV4-1 and TRBJ2-5; D unresolved. The V end was cut by 4 bases, the J end by 0 bases, with 12 bases between. This CDR3 has 15 residues. The germline V gene encodes CDR1 MGHRA and CDR2 YSYEKL. The CDR3 DNA is TGCGCCAGCAGCCCCGTTCCCGAGTACCAAGAGACCCAGTACTTC. Translated, it gives CASSPVPEYQETQYF.